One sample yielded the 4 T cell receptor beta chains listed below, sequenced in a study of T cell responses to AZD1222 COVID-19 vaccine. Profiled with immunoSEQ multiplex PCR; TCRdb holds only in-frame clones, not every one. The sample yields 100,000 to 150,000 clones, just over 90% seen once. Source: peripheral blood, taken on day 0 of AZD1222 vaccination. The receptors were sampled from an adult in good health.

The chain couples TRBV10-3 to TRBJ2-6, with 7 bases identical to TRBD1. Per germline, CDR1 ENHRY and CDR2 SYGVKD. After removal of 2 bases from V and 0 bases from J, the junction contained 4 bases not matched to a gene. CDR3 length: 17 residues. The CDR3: CAISEPRQGSGANVLTF. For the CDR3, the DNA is TGTGCCATCAGTGAGCCGAGACAGGGCTCTGGGGCCAACGTCCTGACTTTC.

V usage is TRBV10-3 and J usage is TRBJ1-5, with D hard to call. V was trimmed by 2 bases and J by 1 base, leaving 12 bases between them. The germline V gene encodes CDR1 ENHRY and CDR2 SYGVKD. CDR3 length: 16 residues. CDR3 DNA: TGTGCCATCAGTGAGCTCGGACCCTTAAGCAATCAGCCCCAGCATTTT. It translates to CAISELGPLSNQPQHF.

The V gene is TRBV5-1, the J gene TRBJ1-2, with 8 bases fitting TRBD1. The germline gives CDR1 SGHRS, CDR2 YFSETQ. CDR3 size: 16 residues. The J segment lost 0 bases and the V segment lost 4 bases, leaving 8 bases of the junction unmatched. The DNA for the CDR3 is TGCGCCAGCAGCCGGGACAGGCTTTCAGCTAACTATGGCTACACCTTC. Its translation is CASSRDRLSANYGYTF.

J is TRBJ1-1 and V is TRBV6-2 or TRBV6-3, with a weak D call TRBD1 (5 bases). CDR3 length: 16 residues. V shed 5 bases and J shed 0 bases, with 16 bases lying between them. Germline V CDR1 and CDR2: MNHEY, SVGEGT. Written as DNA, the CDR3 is TGTGCCAGCAGTATTGAGGGGACCTATCTGAACACTGAAGCTTTCTTT. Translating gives CASSIEGTYLNTEAFF.